One T cell receptor (beta chain) is described in this entry. Its antigen is unidentified. This may come from a read error, since a much larger clone is one base off. With iRepertoire HTBI primers and Arm-PCR of CDR3 regions, TCR beta libraries were built. TCRdb called the multiplex PCR reads again in MiXCR, with one record for every CDR3 protein. The data contain roughly 560,000 distinct CDR3 sequences, about 16% of them singletons. Time point: newly diagnosed GD, antithyroid drugs for less than 3 months. Preparation of the TCR library used RNA extracted from PBMCs. The sample comes from a study of regulatory T cells in long-lasting Graves disease. Germline-derived CDR1 and CDR2 are SGHTA and FQGTGA. The CDR3 loop spans 16 amino acids. Trimming at V came to 3 bases and at J to 3 bases, leaving 2 bases not matched to a gene. General study findings and limits: It was in persistent disease that TRBV28, TRBJ1-2 and TRBJ2-5 were favored.

The same sample was also studied in work on T cells in Graves' hyperthyroidism and ophthalmopathy. That work contributes: The TCR CDR3 was amplified in a first-round RT-PCR using the HTBI primer set.

The source of this sequence is a woman aged 35-65 years with Graves disease. Sequencing was performed on peripheral blood mononuclear cells (PBMCs), taken at new diagnosis, from a patient treated with antithyroid drugs. The chain employs TRBV7-3 and TRBJ2-2; 12 bases align to TRBD2. This CDR3 reads CASSFGLAGYTGELFF. The CDR3 coding sequence is TGTGCCAGCAGCTTTGGACTAGCGGGGTACACCGGGGAGCTGTTTTTT.